This entry features one T cell receptor beta chain sequence. What it binds is not known. The table came from immunoSEQ multiplex PCR; TCRdb's copy has only in-frame clones and leaves some out. This sample carries 10,000 to 15,000 clones, roughly 72% of them seen once, and the ten largest clones take about 17%. Ipilimumab, 1 mg/kg, started 14 to 28 days after autologous transplant. Through week 26, nivolumab 3 mg/kg IV was given weeks 1, 4, 7, 10, then biweekly. The data are from a study of ipilimumab plus nivolumab after autologous stem cell transplantation. Study-wide context: Median doses per patient: roughly five ipilimumab, fewer than ten nivolumab.

With 4 bases clipped from V and 5 bases from J, the junction kept 11 bases outside the gene matches. The germline V gene has CDR1 SGHNT and CDR2 YYREEE (reference sequence). The CDR3 loop spans 15 amino acids. The study's findings and limits: Authors suggest TCR repertoire, Treg phenotype and gut microbiota support further study.

This receptor was identified in a male donor with diffuse large B-cell lymphoma. Sample: PBMCs, taken in a trial of ipilimumab plus nivolumab as post-transplant consolidation. The V and J genes are TRBV5-4 and TRBJ1-1; 7 bases agree with TRBD1. DNA of the CDR3: TGTGCCAGCAGCCGTTCGGGCAGGGGGGATACTGAAGCTTTCTTT. Its protein product is CASSRSGRGDTEAFF.